These 22 T cell receptor beta chains were all obtained from the same sample, sequenced in a study of blood T cell repertoires in COVID-19. Repertoires were generated with immunoSEQ multiplex PCR, while TCRdb's copy carries only in-frame clones and drops some. The sample carries about 120,000 clones, around 82% recorded once. The sequenced sample consisted of peripheral blood. The receptors here all came from a human donor in a cohort sampled during active COVID-19.

In nucleotides, the CDR3 is TGTGCCAGCAGTCTGGGGGGGGTCAATGAGCAGTTCTTC. This sequence encodes CASSLGGVNEQFF. V is TRBV6-5 and J is TRBJ2-1; 7 bases are a match to TRBD2. CDR1 and CDR2 from the germline V gene are MNHEY and SVGAGI. The CDR3 is 13 residues long. Unmatched junction bases numbered 4, after V lost 5 bases and J lost 6 bases.

V gene TRBV19 combines with J gene TRBJ2-1; 7 nucleotides agree with TRBD1. This CDR3 comprises 13 residues. The V segment lost 4 bases and the J segment 8 bases; nucleotides outside the gene matches: 5. Germline lookup yields CDR1 LNHDA and CDR2 SQIVND (reference sequence). The CDR3 loop reads CASSSSDRDEQFF. DNA of the CDR3: TGTGCCAGTAGTAGTTCAGACAGGGATGAGCAGTTCTTC.

The chain is built from TRBV5-1 and TRBJ2-3; 11 nucleotides agree with TRBD2. With 7 bases clipped from V and 5 bases from J, the junction kept 6 bases outside the gene matches. There are 14 residues in the CDR3. In germline, CDR1 is SGHRS, CDR2 YFSETQ. The CDR3 DNA reads as TGCGCCAGCGGCCCCGGGACTAGCGGAGATACGCAGTATTTT. This codes for CASGPGTSGDTQYF.

This chain links TRBV5-1 with TRBJ2-6; 8 bases map to TRBD1. Germline CDR1 and CDR2: SGHRS and YFSETQ. The CDR3 covers 15 residues. J was trimmed by 8 bases and V by 4 bases; bases with no gene match: 8. CDR3 sequence reads: CASSPTRQGSNVLTF. DNA for the CDR3: TGCGCCAGCAGCCCGACCAGACAGGGGTCCAACGTCCTGACTTTC.

The J gene is TRBJ1-1, the V gene TRBV7-9; D is perhaps TRBD1 (6 bases). The CDR3 consists of 14 residues. Trimming shortened V by 7 bases and J by 5 bases, and 17 bases separated the two germline ends. Germline V CDR1 and CDR2: SEHNR, FQNEAQ (reference sequence). The CDR3 sequence is CASTRGGFLTEAFF. CDR3 nucleotides: TGTGCCAGCACAAGGGGGGGCTTTTTGACTGAAGCTTTCTTT.

The genes are TRBV13 and TRBJ1-4; D not certain. Between the trimmed V and J ends, which lost 5 bases and 4 bases, there was a span of 11 bases. CDR3 length: 14 amino acids. CDR1 PRHDT and CDR2 FYEKMQ come from the germline V gene (reference sequence). The CDR3 sequence is CASSDSVGNEKLFF. The CDR3 DNA sequence: TGTGCCAGCAGCGACTCCGTCGGTAATGAAAAACTGTTTTTT.

Worth noting for this clone: Other DNA sequences from this sample encode an identical CDR3 as well. This rearrangement joins TRBV3-1 (or the pseudogene TRBV3-2) to TRBJ1-3, with 7 bases aligning to TRBD1. The CDR3 sequence is 15 residues long. Germline-derived CDR1 and CDR2 are LGHDT and YNNKEL (reference sequence). The V and J ends lost 4 bases and 4 bases, in that order; junction bases with no gene match: 7. CDR3 DNA: TGTGCCAGCAGCCCGAGACAGGGAGCGGGAAACACCATATATTTT. This gives the protein CASSPRQGAGNTIYF.

The V gene is TRBV12-3 or TRBV12-4, the J gene TRBJ2-2; D is perhaps TRBD1 (6 bases). The CDR3 runs 13 residues. Trimming took off 6 bases at V and 8 bases at J, with 13 bases between the two ends. The CDR3 sequence is CASRPDRRGELFF. The CDR3, as DNA: TGTGCCAGCAGACCAGACAGGAGGGGGGAGCTGTTTTTT.

The rearrangement joins TRBV12-3 or TRBV12-4 to TRBJ2-7, with TRBD2 matching 7 bases. V shed 5 bases and J 4 bases; nucleotides not matched to a gene: 5. The CDR3 runs to 13 residues. This CDR3 reads CASSNQRGYEQYF. The CDR3 nucleotides read TGTGCCAGCAGTAACCAGCGGGGATACGAGCAGTACTTC.

The V and J genes are TRBV12-1 and TRBJ2-7; the table's D call TRBD1 went unverified against the DNA. TRBV12-1 is listed as a pseudogene. The CDR3 consists of 15 residues. CDR3 DNA sequence: TGTGCCAGCAGCTCCCCTCCCCAGGGGACATACGAGCAGTACTTC. Encoded protein: CASSSPPQGTYEQYF.

The rearrangement links TRBV5-8 to TRBJ2-1; D is possibly TRBD1 (6 bases). CDR1 is SGHTS, CDR2 YDEGEE, per germline. The V end was cut by 10 bases, the J end by 0 bases, with 11 bases between. This CDR3 comprises 13 residues. DNA of the CDR3: TGTGCCGTAAGGGACAACTCCTACAATGAGCAGTTCTTC. Translation: CAVRDNSYNEQFF.

This chain connects TRBV28 to TRBJ1-6; 7 positions match TRBD1. Germline CDR1 MDHEN, CDR2 SYDVKM. The CDR3 contains 15 residues. The trim removed 5 bases at V and 4 bases at J, leaving 5 bases unmatched. The CDR3 spells CASSQTGQYNSPLHF. The DNA of the CDR3 is TGTGCCAGCAGTCAGACAGGGCAATATAATTCACCCCTCCACTTT.

This clone was seen a single time. The chain recombines TRBV2 with TRBJ2-7; 10 bases align to TRBD1. The V and J ends lost 7 bases and 0 bases, in that order; junction bases with no gene match: 12. The CDR3 spans 17 residues. Germline lookup yields CDR1 SNHLY and CDR2 FYNNEI. CDR3 sequence: CASKGQGFVRVSYEQYF. Written as DNA, the CDR3 is TGTGCCAGCAAGGGACAGGGGTTTGTGCGGGTCTCCTACGAGCAGTACTTC.

V and J are TRBV7-2 and TRBJ1-3, with TRBD1 matching over 7 bases. V dropped 6 bases and J dropped 7; count of bases not matched to a gene: 15. Germline CDR1 is SGHTA and CDR2 is FQGNSA. This CDR3 contains 16 residues. CDR3 protein: CASSPRGAGGGNTIYF. In DNA, the CDR3 is TGTGCCAGCAGTCCCAGGGGGGCTGGAGGTGGCAACACCATATATTTT.

The CDR3 DNA reads TGCAGCTTCACTTGGGACAGCGCCAATGAGCAGTTCTTC. Amino acid sequence: CSFTWDSANEQFF. The chain links TRBV29-1 to TRBJ2-1, with 7 nucleotides matching TRBD1. From germline, CDR1 is SQVTM and CDR2 ANQGSEA. The CDR3 is made up of 13 amino acids. V gave up 8 bases and J gave up 6 bases; unmatched junction bases: 10.

V and J are TRBV18 and TRBJ2-5, with 9 bases matching TRBD1. CDR3 length equals 15 residues. Germline-derived CDR1 and CDR2 are KGHSH and LQKENI. The V and J ends lost 5 bases and 1 base, in that order; junction bases with no gene match: 5. The CDR3 DNA is TGTGCCAGCTCAATGGGACAGGGCTCCCAAGAGACCCAGTACTTC. Amino acid sequence: CASSMGQGSQETQYF.

V is TRBV5-4 and J is TRBJ2-7, with 10 nucleotides matching TRBD1. The germline V gene encodes CDR1 SGHNT and CDR2 YYREEE (reference sequence). V lost 4 bases to trimming and J lost 4 bases; unmatched junction nucleotides: 11. The CDR3 loop spans 16 amino acids. The CDR3 nucleotides are TGTGCCAGCAGCGATTGGGACAGGGGTCGGGGTTACGAGCAGTACTTC. Protein sequence: CASSDWDRGRGYEQYF. The complete variable domain, with remaining parts taken from reference TRBV5-4 and TRBJ2-7, reads ETGVTQSPTHLIKTRGQQVTLRCSSQSGHNTVSWYQQALGQGPQFIFQYYREEENGRGNFPPRFSGLQFPNYSSELNVNALELDDSALYLCASSDWDRGRGYEQYFGPGTRLTVT.

J is TRBJ1-5 and V is TRBV6-5, with 7 positions matching TRBD1. The length of the CDR3 is 15 residues. V was pared by 5 bases and J by 3 bases, with 7 bases of the junction left unmatched. Germline values: CDR1 MNHEY, CDR2 SVGAGI. The CDR3 reads CASSNDREVNQPQHF. CDR3 DNA: TGTGCCAGCAGTAACGACAGGGAGGTCAATCAGCCCCAGCATTTT.

This chain uses TRBV7-9 with TRBJ2-7, with 7 bases lining up with TRBD1. Unmatched junction bases numbered 10, after V lost 7 bases and J lost 4 bases. This CDR3 comprises 14 residues. Germline CDR1 and CDR2: SEHNR and FQNEAQ (reference sequence). CDR3 nucleotides: TGTGCCAGCATCGGGGACAGTAGGGATTACGAGCAGTACTTC. This codes for CASIGDSRDYEQYF.

The chain employs TRBV18 and TRBJ2-5; 7 positions match TRBD2. The germline gives CDR1 KGHSH, CDR2 LQKENI. Unmatched junction bases numbered 2, after V lost 0 bases and J lost 4 bases. The CDR3 consists of 14 residues. CDR3 nucleotides: TGTGCCAGCTCACCACCGCCGGGAGGAGAGACCCAGTACTTC. Protein product: CASSPPPGGETQYF.

This clone occurred once. This chain uses TRBV2 with TRBJ2-7; D gene unclear. This CDR3 has 12 residues. Germline V gene lookup returns CDR1 SNHLY and CDR2 FYNNEI. Trimming removed 4 bases from V and 2 bases from J, with 6 bases in between. CDR3 in DNA: TGTGCCAGCAGTGGCCAGGCCTACGAGCAGTACTTC. Amino acid sequence: CASSGQAYEQYF.

V usage is TRBV7-8 and J usage is TRBJ2-5; tentatively, D is TRBD1 (6 bases). This CDR3 spans 16 amino acids. Germline CDR1 and CDR2: SGHVS and FQNEAQ. V dropped 8 bases and J dropped 0 bases, with 19 bases sitting between them. CDR3 coding DNA: TGTGCCAGCCAAATTTTTGGGCAGGGGTACCAAGAGACCCAGTACTTC. Translated, it gives CASQIFGQGYQETQYF.